The 30 T cell receptor beta chains below were found in one sample sequenced in a study of blood T cell repertoires in COVID-19. Sequencing was performed with immunoSEQ multiplex PCR; in TCRdb, only in-frame clones are kept and a portion is missing. The repertoire holds more than 60,000 clones, 80% to 90% seen once, with roughly 5% in the top ten. Sequencing used peripheral blood. These receptor sequences come from a woman aged 50 to 60 with active COVID-19.

This rearrangement joins TRBV4-1 to TRBJ1-5; a possible D gene is TRBD1 (5 bases). This CDR3 region has 17 residues. Deletions cut 1 base from V and 2 bases from J, with 15 bases between. In germline, CDR1 is MGHRA, CDR2 YSYEKL. The CDR3 region has the DNA TGCGCCAGCAGCCAAGGGGGCGGGGCGTTGGGCAATCAGCCCCAGCATTTT. Encoded protein: CASSQGGGALGNQPQHF.

This sequence joins TRBV9 and TRBJ2-5, with D possibly matching TRBD1 (5 bases). V was pared by 0 bases and J by 5 bases, with 11 bases between. Germline CDR1 and CDR2: SGDLS and YYNGEE. The CDR3 loop spans 14 amino acids. In DNA, the CDR3 is TGTGCCAGCAGCGTAGGGAAGGGGTGGGAGACCCAGTACTTC. Its translation is CASSVGKGWETQYF.

Note on this clone: Relative to the germline gene, one junction end is altered; a read error may explain this. CDR3: CASSLTGGTWANEQFF. CDR3 nucleotides: TGTGCCAGCAGCCTAACAGGGGGCACTTGGGCCAATGAGCAGTTCTTC. The chain joins TRBV7-3 to TRBJ2-1; 9 bases fit TRBD1. Per germline, CDR1 SGHTA and CDR2 FQGTGA. The CDR3 has 16 residues.

The rearrangement uses TRBV28 and TRBJ1-2, with a weak D call TRBD1 (5 bases). This CDR3 has 13 amino acids. From germline, CDR1 is MDHEN and CDR2 SYDVKM. V was pared by 4 bases and J by 7 bases, with 13 bases between. The CDR3 bases are TGTGCCAGCAGTTCCATCAGGGAGGTTGGCTACACCTTC. It encodes CASSSIREVGYTF.

The rearrangement links TRBV19 to TRBJ1-1; D unresolved. CDR1 is LNHDA and CDR2 is SQIVND in the germline V gene (reference sequence). Trimming stripped 5 bases from V and 3 bases from J, with 16 bases between. The CDR3 length is 15 residues. CDR3: CASSRTSGRDTEAFF. The CDR3 DNA sequence: TGTGCCAGTAGTCGCACCTCCGGGAGGGACACTGAAGCTTTCTTT.

The chain carries TRBV7-3 and TRBJ1-1; 8 nucleotides match TRBD1. The length of the CDR3 is 12 residues. J was trimmed by 9 bases and V by 5 bases; bases with no gene match: 5. Germline CDR1 reads SGHTA; CDR2 reads FQGTGA. DNA for the CDR3: TGTGCCAGCAGCCACGGACAGGGCCAAGCTTTCTTT. This encodes CASSHGQGQAFF.

Concerning this clone itself: This sample also contains other DNA sequences that code for the same CDR3. The V gene is TRBV5-1, the J gene TRBJ2-7, with 10 bases lining up with TRBD1. J was trimmed by 4 bases and V by 1 base; bases with no gene match: 2. Germline CDR1 reads SGHRS; CDR2 reads YFSETQ. The CDR3 extends over 14 amino acids. In DNA, the CDR3 is TGCGCCAGCAGCTTGCCGGGACAGGGGTACGAGCAGTACTTC. Translated: CASSLPGQGYEQYF.

The rearrangement joins TRBV9 to TRBJ2-2; 7 bases fit TRBD2. The germline V gene encodes CDR1 SGDLS and CDR2 YYNGEE. This CDR3 is built from 15 residues. V was pared by 4 bases and J by 7 bases, with 10 bases of the junction left unmatched. The CDR3 DNA is TGTGCCAGCAGCTCGGCGGGGAGGGCGAGCGGGGAGCTGTTTTTT. Translating gives CASSSAGRASGELFF. Combining the CDR3 with reference TRBV9 and TRBJ2-2 gives the whole variable domain DSGVTQTPKHLITATGQRVTLRCSPRSGDLSVYWYQQSLDQGLQFLIQYYNGEERAKGNILERFSAQQFPDLHSELNLSSLELGDSALYFCASSSAGRASGELFFGEGSRLTVL.

This clone has a handful of counts. The rearrangement joins TRBV5-1 to TRBJ1-1; D ambiguous. V gave up 0 bases and J gave up 0 bases, with 21 bases separating them. Germline lookup yields CDR1 SGHRS and CDR2 YFSETQ. The CDR3 has 19 amino acids. CDR3 bases: TGCGCCAGCAGCTTGGCCCAGGCCCGAACCCTACGGATGAACACTGAAGCTTTCTTT. It yields the protein CASSLAQARTLRMNTEAFF.

The genes are TRBV6-6 and TRBJ2-5; 7 bases line up with TRBD2. J lost 4 bases, V lost 5 bases, and 13 bases had no gene match. The CDR3 has 16 residues. The germline V gene has CDR1 MNHNY and CDR2 SVGAGI (reference sequence). The CDR3 sequence: CASSPSLAGLAETQYF. DNA for the CDR3: TGTGCCAGCAGTCCCAGTTTAGCGGGCTTAGCAGAGACCCAGTACTTC.

This clone appeared a few times. This chain links TRBV4-1 with TRBJ1-6; D perhaps matches TRBD1 (6 bases). This CDR3 comprises 16 residues. CDR1 and CDR2 (germline): MGHRA, YSYEKL. Trimming left V 4 bases short and J 7 bases short, with 17 bases between. CDR3 DNA: TGCGCCAGCAGCCCAGAGGGGACAAGGCAGAATTCACCCCTCCACTTT. It is translated as CASSPEGTRQNSPLHF.

The V and J genes are TRBV19 and TRBJ1-5; 10 bases are a match to TRBD1. The CDR3 has 12 residues. Germline assignment: CDR1 LNHDA and CDR2 SQIVND (reference sequence). V lost 6 bases, J lost 11 bases, and 4 bases stayed unmatched. The CDR3 sequence: CASRTDRGSQHF. DNA for the CDR3: TGTGCCAGTAGAACGGACAGGGGGTCCCAGCATTTT.

This rearrangement joins TRBV19 to TRBJ1-5, with D unclear. Trimming left V 3 bases short and J 4 bases short, with 7 bases between. CDR1 is LNHDA, CDR2 SQIVND, per germline (reference sequence). The CDR3 contains 13 residues. The CDR3 DNA follows: TGTGCCAGTAGTATCGAGGGAAATCAGCCCCAGCATTTT. Protein: CASSIEGNQPQHF.

The chain couples TRBV5-1 to TRBJ1-1; 7 bases agree with TRBD1. The CDR3 is made up of 15 amino acids. Germline V gene data show CDR1 as SGHRS and CDR2 as YFSETQ. J was trimmed by 5 bases and V by 0 bases; bases with no gene match: 7. This chain's CDR3 is CASSLVQGGFTEAFF. In DNA, the CDR3 is TGCGCCAGCAGCTTGGTTCAGGGGGGTTTTACTGAAGCTTTCTTT.

The chain employs TRBV27 and TRBJ1-5; 7 bases agree with TRBD1. This CDR3 has 15 residues. CDR1 MNHEY and CDR2 SMNVEV come from the germline V gene (reference sequence). Trimming at V came to 4 bases and at J to 3 bases, leaving 6 bases not matched to a gene. The CDR3 loop reads CASSSQGSNNQPQHF. The DNA for the CDR3 is TGTGCCAGCAGTTCACAGGGGTCGAACAATCAGCCCCAGCATTTT.

The rearrangement joins TRBV7-2 to TRBJ2-3, with 7 bases aligning to TRBD2. The CDR3 has 14 amino acids. V lost 8 bases to trimming and J lost 0 bases; unmatched junction nucleotides: 5. Germline assignment: CDR1 SGHTA and CDR2 FQGNSA. The CDR3 DNA reads TGTGCCAGCCGCTGGGACTACAGCACAGATACGCAGTATTTT. Encoded protein: CASRWDYSTDTQYF.

The genes are TRBV7-8 and TRBJ2-3, with 7 nucleotides matching TRBD2. V shed 7 bases and J 5 bases; nucleotides not matched to a gene: 9. CDR1 and CDR2 from the germline V gene are SGHVS and FQNEAQ. This CDR3 is 14 amino acids long. CDR3 protein: CASTPRGVGDTQYF. The CDR3 coding sequence is TGTGCCAGCACCCCACGGGGGGTAGGAGATACGCAGTATTTT.

This sequence joins TRBV5-1 and TRBJ2-3; 11 nucleotides line up with TRBD1. V dropped 0 bases and J dropped 0; count of bases not matched to a gene: 9. The length of the CDR3 is 19 residues. Germline CDR1 SGHRS, CDR2 YFSETQ. In nucleotides, the CDR3 is TGCGCCAGCAGCTTGGGTCGGGACAGGGGGTTTTCTAGCACAGATACGCAGTATTTT. This sequence encodes CASSLGRDRGFSSTDTQYF.

J is TRBJ1-3 and V is TRBV6-6; D not resolved. Per germline, CDR1 MNHNY and CDR2 SVGAGI (reference sequence). Trimming removed 6 bases at V and 9 bases at J, with 12 bases between. The length of the CDR3 is 12 residues. The CDR3 DNA reads TGTGCCAGCAGGCCCCCGGAGGGCACCATATATTTT. Protein sequence: CASRPPEGTIYF.

The count of this clone is one. J is TRBJ1-5 and V is TRBV5-1; the match to TRBD1 covers 10 bases. The trim removed 4 bases at V and 7 bases at J, leaving 5 bases unmatched. The CDR3 contains 14 residues. Germline CDR1 and CDR2: SGHRS and YFSETQ. CDR3 DNA sequence: TGCGCCAGCAGCCCGGACAGGGGGGAACAGCCCCAGCATTTT. Its protein product is CASSPDRGEQPQHF.

The chain employs TRBV10-3 and TRBJ2-7; TRBD2 aligns across 8 bases. CDR1 is ENHRY, CDR2 SYGVKD, per germline. CDR3 length equals 13 residues. V lost 6 bases, J lost 5 bases, and 6 bases stayed unmatched. The CDR3 DNA reads as TGTGCCATCAGCGCCAGCGGGGGAAACGAGCAGTACTTC. It specifies CAISASGGNEQYF.

Ten or more counts support this clone. This rearrangement joins TRBV3-1 (or the pseudogene TRBV3-2) to TRBJ1-5, with D possibly matching TRBD1 (6 bases). V lost 2 bases and J 5 bases, leaving 7 bases between the germline ends. The CDR3 runs to 13 residues. Germline lookup yields CDR1 LGHDT and CDR2 YNNKEL (reference sequence). In nucleotides, the CDR3 is TGTGCCAGCAGCCAATGGACAGATCAGCCCCAGCATTTT. Protein: CASSQWTDQPQHF.

The table lists this clone with a few counts. V usage is TRBV7-2 and J usage is TRBJ2-7; possibly TRBD1 for D (5 bases). The V and J ends lost 1 base and 4 bases respectively, with 11 bases between them. CDR3 length: 14 amino acids. Per the germline V gene, CDR1 is SGHTA and CDR2 is FQGNSA. Here the CDR3 reads CASSLGIGVYEQYF. The CDR3 DNA follows: TGTGCCAGCAGCTTAGGTATAGGGGTTTACGAGCAGTACTTC.

The chain recombines TRBV29-1 with TRBJ1-2; D not certain. Germline V gene lookup returns CDR1 SQVTM and CDR2 ANQGSEA. This CDR3 is built from 11 residues. V gave up 4 bases and J gave up 4 bases, with 7 bases separating them. CDR3 nucleotides: TGCAGCGTTGGAGGATTCTATGGCTACACCTTC. This gives the protein CSVGGFYGYTF.

This chain links TRBV4-1 with TRBJ2-3, with D maybe TRBD2 (5 bases). CDR3 size: 13 residues. Per germline, CDR1 MGHRA and CDR2 YSYEKL. V was cut by 0 bases and J by 7 bases, with 8 bases left in between. The CDR3 sequence is CASSQESTNTQYF. DNA of the CDR3: TGCGCCAGCAGCCAAGAGTCGACTAATACGCAGTATTTT.

The chain links TRBV28 to TRBJ2-7, with 7 nucleotides matching TRBD1. CDR1 and CDR2 (germline): MDHEN, SYDVKM. The CDR3 contains 16 residues. V was clipped by 3 bases and J by 5 bases; unmatched bases: 13. Here the CDR3 DNA reads TGTGCCAGCAGTTTCCCCCCTTGGAGACAGGGCAACGAGCAGTACTTC. It translates to CASSFPPWRQGNEQYF.

V is TRBV4-2 and J is TRBJ2-1, with TRBD1 matching over 10 bases. J was trimmed by 9 bases and V by 4 bases; bases with no gene match: 12. Germline V gene sequence: CDR1 LGHNA, CDR2 YNFKEQ. This CDR3 region has 16 residues. CDR3 nucleotides: TGTGCCAGCAGCCTACTGGGACAGGGGAGTGGGAGTGAGCAGTTCTTC. This sequence encodes CASSLLGQGSGSEQFF.

The chain carries TRBV5-1 and TRBJ1-6, with a weak D call TRBD1 (6 bases). V lost 2 bases to trimming and J lost 7 bases, with 16 bases between them. The CDR3 totals 16 residues. Germline CDR1 and CDR2: SGHRS and YFSETQ. In DNA form, the CDR3 reads TGCGCCAGCAGCTTAGACCCCGGGACACCAAATTCACCCCTCCACTTT. It translates to CASSLDPGTPNSPLHF.

V usage is TRBV12-5 and J usage is TRBJ2-1; 11 nucleotides line up with TRBD1. This CDR3 is built from 14 residues. The germline V gene encodes CDR1 LGHNT and CDR2 FRNRAP. V was clipped by 6 bases and J by 9 bases; unmatched bases: 7. CDR3 sequence reads: CASGLGQGAGEQFF. In nucleotides, the CDR3 is TGTGCTAGTGGCCTAGGACAGGGGGCTGGTGAGCAGTTCTTC.

The chain joins TRBV5-1 to TRBJ1-2; no firm D call. Trimming pared 4 bases from V and 4 bases from J, leaving 8 bases between. Germline loops: CDR1 SGHRS, CDR2 YFSETQ. The CDR3 runs to 12 residues. This CDR3 reads CASSADIYGYTF. CDR3 coding DNA: TGCGCCAGCAGCGCTGACATCTATGGCTACACCTTC.